The 25 T cell receptor beta chains below all came from one sample that was sequenced in a study of TIL therapy for anti-PD-1-resistant metastatic lung cancer. This was the immunoSEQ v3 assay. Libraries were prepared by immunoSEQ multiplex PCR; TCRdb keeps only in-frame clonotypes and omits some of them. This table holds some 13,000 clones, approximately 71% found once. As to time point: pre-treatment sample, taken before nivolumab and TIL therapy. Most excised metastases sampled were pleural nodules or supraclavicular lymph nodes. The source material was tumor tissue, sampled at baseline. The origin of the receptors is a woman aged 30 to 85 with non-small cell lung cancer.

The gene calls are TRBV15 and TRBJ1-5, with 9 bases identical to TRBD1. The CDR3 contains 16 residues. V dropped 0 bases and J dropped 6; count of bases not matched to a gene: 6. Germline CDR1 reads LNHNV; CDR2 reads YYDKDF (reference sequence). In nucleotides, the CDR3 is TGTGCCACCAGCAGAGATCTTGGGACAGGGATTCAGCCCCAGCATTTT. Translated, it gives CATSRDLGTGIQPQHF.

The rearrangement links TRBV27 to TRBJ1-2; D gene unclear. The length of the CDR3 is 14 residues. V gave up 1 base and J gave up 7 bases, with 13 bases separating them. Germline values: CDR1 MNHEY, CDR2 SMNVEV (reference sequence). CDR3 nucleotides: TGTGCCAGCAGTTTATATAGCGGGGATTCTGGCTACACCTTC. Its translation is CASSLYSGDSGYTF.

This clone was counted a few times. The chain joins TRBV18 to TRBJ2-3; the D gene could be TRBD1 or TRBD2 (5 bases each). Between the trimmed V and J ends, which lost 5 bases and 4 bases, there was a span of 13 bases. Germline CDR1 is KGHSH and CDR2 is LQKENI. The CDR3 has 14 amino acids. This chain's CDR3 is CASSMDSGPDTQYF. DNA for the CDR3: TGTGCCAGCTCAATGGACTCAGGGCCAGATACGCAGTATTTT.

V gene TRBV6-1 combines with J gene TRBJ1-6, with unresolved D. V lost 4 bases and J 6 bases, leaving 16 bases between the germline ends. There are 16 residues in the CDR3. Germline loops: CDR1 MNHNS, CDR2 SASEGT. CDR3 coding DNA: TGTGCCAGCAGTGTCGGGAGCGGATATGGTAATTCACCCCTCCACTTT. Translation gives CASSVGSGYGNSPLHF.

This clone was counted a few times. The J gene is TRBJ2-5, the V gene TRBV7-9; a possible D gene is TRBD2 (7 bases). The V end was cut by 1 base, the J end by 7 bases, with 19 bases between. Germline CDR1 is SEHNR and CDR2 is FQNEAQ (reference sequence). CDR3 size: 16 residues. CDR3 DNA sequence: TGTGCCAGCAGCTTAGAGGGGGGGGGCCCCCGGGGGACCCAGTACTTC. This codes for CASSLEGGGPRGTQYF.

This chain uses TRBV6-5 with TRBJ2-2; D is uncertain. With 6 bases removed from V and 7 bases from J, the gap between germline ends came to 18 bases. The CDR3 has 15 amino acids. Germline V gene sequence: CDR1 MNHEY, CDR2 SVGAGI. CDR3 protein: CASRITFTGGGELFF. CDR3 nucleotides: TGTGCCAGCAGGATCACCTTTACGGGTGGCGGGGAGCTGTTTTTT.

This chain connects TRBV6-5 to TRBJ2-7, with D tentatively TRBD1 (6 bases). Germline values: CDR1 MNHEY, CDR2 SVGAGI. CDR3 length: 15 residues. Deletions cut 8 bases from V and 2 bases from J, with 19 bases between. The CDR3 spells CASQQGPRLAYEQYF. The CDR3 region has the DNA TGTGCCAGCCAGCAGGGGCCGCGGTTAGCCTACGAGCAGTACTTC.

V is TRBV5-1 and J is TRBJ2-2, with D possibly being TRBD1 (6 bases). Trimming shortened V by 2 bases and J by 2 bases, and 10 bases separated the two germline ends. Germline loops: CDR1 SGHRS, CDR2 YFSETQ. The CDR3 consists of 15 residues. The CDR3 sequence is CASSLKGENTGELFF. The CDR3 coding sequence is TGCGCCAGCAGCTTAAAGGGGGAAAACACCGGGGAGCTGTTTTTT.

The chain uses TRBV19 and TRBJ2-7, with 9 bases identical to TRBD2. V was pared by 3 bases and J by 5 bases, with 8 bases of the junction left unmatched. The CDR3 contains 15 residues. Germline assignment: CDR1 LNHDA and CDR2 SQIVND (reference sequence). In DNA form, the CDR3 reads TGTGCCAGTAGTATTGCGGCGGGAGGGCCCCACGAGCAGTACTTC. Residues: CASSIAAGGPHEQYF. Variable domain in full (rest from reference TRBV19 and TRBJ2-7): DGGITQSPKYLFRKEGQNVTLSCEQNLNHDAMYWYRQDPGQGLRLIYYSQIVNDFQKGDIAEGYSVSREKKESFPLTVTSAQKNPTAFYLCASSIAAGGPHEQYFGPGTRLTVT.

The chain combines TRBV6-5 with TRBJ1-2; maybe TRBD1 (5 bases). This CDR3 has 15 amino acids. Germline V gene lookup returns CDR1 MNHEY and CDR2 SVGAGI. V lost 0 bases and J lost 1, with 9 bases in between. The CDR3 loop is CASSYSSQGNYGYTF. The CDR3 bases are TGTGCCAGCAGTTACTCGAGTCAGGGTAACTATGGCTACACCTTC.

This sequence joins TRBV11-3 and TRBJ2-3, with 8 bases aligning to TRBD2. The V gene's germline CDR1 is SGHNT and CDR2 YENEEA. Trimming at V came to 3 bases and at J to 4 bases, leaving 9 bases not matched to a gene. The CDR3 is 16 amino acids. CDR3 nucleotides: TGTGCCAGCAGCTTGAACGGGGGGGCCATCCCAGATACGCAGTATTTT. Amino acids: CASSLNGGAIPDTQYF.

The rearrangement uses TRBV5-1 and TRBJ2-7; 7 bases match TRBD1. Unmatched junction bases numbered 8, after V lost 7 bases and J lost 4 bases. The germline V gene has CDR1 SGHRS and CDR2 YFSETQ. This CDR3 region has 13 residues. CDR3 in amino acids: CASGQGGSYEQYF. CDR3 bases: TGCGCCAGCGGACAAGGGGGCAGTTACGAGCAGTACTTC.

This clone showed up just a few times. The chain employs TRBV9 and TRBJ1-2; perhaps TRBD1 as D (5 bases). Trimming left V 4 bases short and J 6 bases short, with 16 bases between. Germline V gene data show CDR1 as SGDLS and CDR2 as YYNGEE. The CDR3 is made up of 14 amino acids. The CDR3 protein is CASSTSTGLDGYTF. In nucleotides, the CDR3 is TGTGCCAGCAGCACATCCACGGGACTCGATGGCTACACCTTC.

CDR3 bases: TGTGCCAGCAGTCCTTACGGGACGGTGAACACTGAAGCTTTCTTT. Translating it yields CASSPYGTVNTEAFF. This rearrangement joins TRBV27 to TRBJ1-1; possible D gene TRBD1, 5 bases. Germline V gives CDR1 MNHEY, CDR2 SMNVEV (reference sequence). This CDR3 has 15 residues. V shed 5 bases and J shed 0 bases, with 13 bases lying between them.

This clone was counted only a few times. The chain links TRBV19 to TRBJ1-4; 8 bases agree with TRBD1. V trimming: 5 bases; J trimming: 8 bases; junction bases outside the gene matches: 7. Germline CDR1 is LNHDA and CDR2 is SQIVND (reference sequence). The CDR3 has 14 amino acids. Written as DNA, the CDR3 is TGTGCCAGTAGTCTCGACAGGGGTCGAGAAAAACTGTTTTTT. Protein: CASSLDRGREKLFF.

This sequence joins TRBV18 and TRBJ2-2; 9 bases align to TRBD2. The V gene's germline CDR1 is KGHSH and CDR2 LQKENI. After removal of 2 bases from V and 5 bases from J, the junction contained 6 bases not matched to a gene. The CDR3 extends over 16 amino acids. The CDR3: CASSPETSGETGELFF. The CDR3 DNA follows: TGTGCCAGCTCACCAGAGACTAGCGGAGAAACCGGGGAGCTGTTTTTT.

The chain uses TRBV6-1 and TRBJ2-2; D not certain. This CDR3 is built from 15 residues. Per the germline V gene, CDR1 is MNHNS and CDR2 is SASEGT. The V gene lost 1 base and the J gene lost 4 bases, with 10 bases spanning the gap. Written as DNA, the CDR3 is TGTGCCAGCAGTGAAGATAAGGGTGGCACCGGGGAGCTGTTTTTT. It encodes CASSEDKGGTGELFF.

J is TRBJ1-1 and V is TRBV7-8, with 8 bases fitting TRBD1. Germline V gives CDR1 SGHVS, CDR2 FQNEAQ. The CDR3 runs 14 residues. After removal of 2 bases from V and 5 bases from J, the junction contained 4 bases not matched to a gene. The CDR3 coding sequence is TGTGCCAGCAGCTTATCCACAGGGGGGACTGAAGCTTTCTTT. Its protein is CASSLSTGGTEAFF.

The CDR3 DNA is TGTGCCAGCAGCCGGGACCCGGGGGTTTCACCCCTCCACTTT. This encodes CASSRDPGVSPLHF. V and J are TRBV7-9 and TRBJ1-6; a weak D match, TRBD1 (5 bases). The CDR3 runs to 14 residues. Trimming removed 5 bases at V and 9 bases at J, with 14 bases between. The V gene's germline CDR1 is SEHNR and CDR2 FQNEAQ (reference sequence). Drawing the rest from reference TRBV7-9 and TRBJ1-6, the complete variable domain is DTGVSQNPRHKITKRGQNVTFRCDPISEHNRLYWYRQTLGQGPEFLTYFQNEAQLEKSRLLSDRFSAERPKGSFSTLEIQRTEQGDSAMYLCASSRDPGVSPLHFGNGTRLTVT.

This clone turned up a few times. CDR3 sequence: CATSRDLAGANGGYTF. The CDR3 bases are TGTGCCACCAGCAGAGATCTGGCGGGGGCAAATGGAGGCTACACCTTC. The V gene is TRBV15, the J gene TRBJ1-2; a possible D gene is TRBD1 (6 bases). CDR3 length equals 16 residues. Germline V gives CDR1 LNHNV, CDR2 YYDKDF (reference sequence). Trimming cost V 0 bases and J 8 bases, with 19 bases left between them.

The rearrangement links TRBV5-6 to TRBJ2-7, with 8 bases aligning to TRBD2. V shed 5 bases and J 4 bases; nucleotides not matched to a gene: 11. Germline V lookup: CDR1 SGHDT, CDR2 YYEEEE. The CDR3 is 15 residues long. CDR3 nucleotides: TGTGCCAGCAGTCTCCCCTTAGCGGGGAGGTACGAGCAGTACTTC. Protein sequence: CASSLPLAGRYEQYF.

The V and J genes are TRBV21-1 and TRBJ1-3. TRBV21-1 is classified as a pseudogene. The CDR3 covers 12 residues. CDR3 in DNA: TGCCTCGGCTCAGCCTCTGGAAACACCATATATTTT. Protein: CLGSASGNTIYF.

This chain uses TRBV4-2 with TRBJ2-2, with D perhaps given as TRBD1 or TRBD2 (5 bases each). V lost 1 base to trimming and J lost 7 bases, with 10 bases between them. From germline, CDR1 is LGHNA and CDR2 YNFKEQ. The CDR3 is 14 amino acids. The DNA of the CDR3 is TGTGCCAGCAGCCAAGTGATTGGGGGCGGGGAGCTGTTTTTT. Residues: CASSQVIGGGELFF.

The V gene is TRBV7-2, the J gene TRBJ2-3; 12 bases are shared with TRBD2. CDR1 is SGHTA, CDR2 FQGNSA, per germline. The V gene end was trimmed by 0 bases and the J gene end by 3 bases; junction bases not matched to a gene: 4. This CDR3 is 17 amino acids long. The CDR3 DNA follows: TGTGCCAGCAGCTTAGCAGCGGGACTAGCGGGTACAGATACGCAGTATTTT. Translated, it gives CASSLAAGLAGTDTQYF.

V gene TRBV18 combines with J gene TRBJ1-1; TRBD1 might be the D (6 bases). Trimming took 2 bases from V and 2 from J, leaving 15 bases between them. CDR3 size: 16 residues. Germline-derived CDR1 and CDR2 are KGHSH and LQKENI. CDR3 sequence: CASSPETGTHNTEAFF. DNA of the CDR3: TGTGCCAGCTCACCAGAGACCGGGACACATAACACTGAAGCTTTCTTT.